This T cell receptor beta chain was captured in a study of T-cell memory formation after mild COVID-19. In its sample, this clonotype was seen many times. V gave up 7 bases and J gave up 2 bases, with 10 bases separating them. The CDR3 is 13 residues long. CDR1 and CDR2 from the germline V gene are ENHRY and SYGVKD. Using its own MiXCR run on the 5' RACE reads, TCRdb lists one record per CDR3 protein. The sample includes some 210,000 distinct CDR3 sequences, roughly a tenth of them seen just once. The receptor was derived from a man aged 18 to 29 who had mild COVID-19 (a few samples of this study predate the infection). Cell type and time point are not known. The V call is TRBV10-3, the J call TRBJ2-3; TRBD1 might be the D (5 bases). Specimen: PBMCs or a T cell subset sorted from them (not recorded which). CDR3 sequence (DNA): TGTGCCATCATGGTGACAGCCACAGATACGCAGTATTTT. The encoded protein is CAIMVTATDTQYF.